The 17 T cell receptor beta chains below all came from one sample that was sequenced in a study of blood T cell repertoires in COVID-19. Clones were read by immunoSEQ multiplex PCR, and TCRdb kept only the in-frame ones, dropping some. The data contain around 370,000 clones, 88% of them singletons. What was sequenced was PBMCs or T cells enriched from blood (not recorded which). These receptors were obtained from a woman aged 18 to 35 who had recovered from COVID-19.

The chain combines TRBV6-5 with TRBJ1-6, with D unresolved. Germline loops: CDR1 MNHEY, CDR2 SVGAGI. The CDR3 loop spans 12 amino acids. V was shortened by 7 bases and J by 10 bases, with 11 bases between the two germline ends. The CDR3 reads CASNTANSPLHF. The CDR3 DNA is TGTGCCAGCAATACAGCCAACTCACCCCTCCACTTT.

The rearrangement uses TRBV28 and TRBJ2-5; 8 positions match TRBD2. J was trimmed by 0 bases and V by 6 bases; bases with no gene match: 3. Germline-derived CDR1 and CDR2 are MDHEN and SYDVKM. The CDR3 consists of 14 residues. The CDR3 here is CASSRGGYQETQYF. CDR3 nucleotides: TGTGCCAGCAGCCGCGGGGGGTACCAAGAGACCCAGTACTTC.

V and J are TRBV2 and TRBJ2-7; 8 bases map to TRBD2. The length of the CDR3 is 13 residues. Germline-derived CDR1 and CDR2 are SNHLY and FYNNEI. The trim removed 8 bases at V and 4 bases at J, leaving 7 bases unmatched. The CDR3 sequence: CASERGQGYEQYF. The DNA of the CDR3 is TGTGCCAGCGAGCGGGGGCAAGGATACGAGCAGTACTTC.

The chain links TRBV27 to TRBJ1-1, with D unresolved. Germline V gene data show CDR1 as MNHEY and CDR2 as SMNVEV (reference sequence). This CDR3 has 14 amino acids. Trimming took 5 bases from V and 5 from J, leaving 15 bases between them. The CDR3 here is CASSMVRARTEAFF. CDR3 DNA: TGTGCCAGCAGTATGGTGAGGGCGAGGACTGAAGCTTTCTTT.

This chain uses TRBV9 with TRBJ2-5, with D maybe TRBD2 (6 bases). Germline CDR1 SGDLS, CDR2 YYNGEE. The CDR3 is 14 residues long. The germline V and J ends were trimmed by 4 bases and 1 base, with 11 bases remaining between them. The CDR3 loop reads CASSPPGGQETQYF. For the CDR3, the DNA is TGTGCCAGCAGCCCCCCCGGGGGCCAAGAGACCCAGTACTTC.

The V and J genes are TRBV5-5 and TRBJ1-1; 7 positions match TRBD1. J was trimmed by 5 bases and V by 1 base; bases with no gene match: 8. The CDR3 sequence is 15 residues long. Germline lookup yields CDR1 SGHKS and CDR2 YYEKEE (reference sequence). Written as DNA, the CDR3 is TGTGCCAGCAGCTTGACAGGGGATCGAGATACTGAAGCTTTCTTT. Amino acids: CASSLTGDRDTEAFF.

The table lists this clone with a few counts. This chain joins TRBV6-1 and TRBJ2-3; 11 bases match TRBD2. With 1 base clipped from V and 5 bases from J, the junction kept 11 bases outside the gene matches. CDR3 length: 18 residues. The V gene's germline CDR1 is MNHNS and CDR2 SASEGT. Here the CDR3 reads CASSEEMASGGLLDTQYF. CDR3 bases: TGTGCCAGCAGTGAAGAGATGGCTAGCGGGGGGCTCCTAGATACGCAGTATTTT.

This chain links TRBV2 with TRBJ2-2, with D possibly TRBD2 on 7 matching bases. Trimming stripped 6 bases from V and 7 bases from J, with 18 bases between. The germline CDR1 and CDR2 sequences are SNHLY and FYNNEI. This CDR3 is built from 15 residues. CDR3: CASSPTGGAVGELFF. The DNA of the CDR3 is TGTGCCAGCAGCCCTACTGGGGGGGCCGTCGGGGAGCTGTTTTTT.

A few counts support this clone. This chain's CDR3 is CASKDSAGTEIYGYTF. The CDR3 DNA reads TGCGCCAGTAAGGACTCGGCCGGGACAGAGATCTATGGCTACACCTTC. The chain employs TRBV5-1 and TRBJ1-2; TRBD1 matches at 7 bases. CDR3 length: 16 amino acids. V trimming: 8 bases; J trimming: 4 bases; junction bases outside the gene matches: 17. CDR1 is SGHRS and CDR2 is YFSETQ in the germline V gene.

The chain combines TRBV2 with TRBJ1-4, with D hard to call. CDR1 and CDR2 (germline): SNHLY, FYNNEI. V lost 6 bases, J lost 7 bases, and 12 bases lay in between. The CDR3 runs 13 residues. The DNA of the CDR3 is TGTGCCAGCAGAGGCCGCGCGGGTGAAAAACTGTTTTTT. It yields the protein CASRGRAGEKLFF.

The chain is built from TRBV7-2 and TRBJ2-1; 7 nucleotides line up with TRBD1. Trimming took 6 bases from V and 5 from J; bases not matched to a gene: 10. Germline V gives CDR1 SGHTA, CDR2 FQGNSA. This CDR3 region has 15 residues. CDR3 in DNA: TGTGCCAGCAGTAACAGGGGACAGCCAAACAATGAGCAGTTCTTC. Translation: CASSNRGQPNNEQFF.

The chain carries TRBV24-1 and TRBJ1-1; perhaps TRBD1 as D (5 bases). V was shortened by 1 base and J by 11 bases, with 13 bases between the two germline ends. Germline values: CDR1 KGHDR, CDR2 SFDVKD. The CDR3 has 13 amino acids. The CDR3 DNA is TGTGCCACCAGTGATTTAGGCTGGGGGGAGGCTTTCTTT. Its translation: CATSDLGWGEAFF.

The V gene is TRBV7-2, the J gene TRBJ1-4; D uncertain. The CDR3 extends over 16 amino acids. V gave up 1 base and J gave up 7 bases, with 16 bases separating them. Germline loops: CDR1 SGHTA, CDR2 FQGNSA. The CDR3 sequence: CASSLVGMRPGEKLFF. The CDR3 region has the DNA TGTGCCAGCAGCTTAGTCGGTATGCGGCCTGGTGAAAAACTGTTTTTT.

V gene TRBV20-1 combines with J gene TRBJ1-5; no firm D call. This CDR3 has 11 amino acids. Between the trimmed V and J ends, which lost 6 bases and 9 bases, there was a span of 12 bases. Per germline, CDR1 DFQATT and CDR2 SNEGSKA (reference sequence). Here the CDR3 reads CSAQALPPQHF. DNA for the CDR3: TGCAGTGCCCAGGCGCTTCCGCCCCAGCATTTT.

The rearrangement links TRBV11-2 to TRBJ1-1; no reliable D call. This CDR3 region has 14 residues. The V end was cut by 5 bases, the J end by 1 base, with 11 bases between. Germline V gene sequence: CDR1 SGHAT, CDR2 FQNNGV. CDR3 in DNA: TGTGCCAGCAGCCTGGCTCGGGGGAACACTGAAGCTTTCTTT. Translating gives CASSLARGNTEAFF.

The V gene is TRBV28, the J gene TRBJ2-3, with TRBD1 identical over 9 bases. V shed 5 bases, J shed 3 bases, and the junction held 6 bases outside the gene matches. Germline CDR1 reads MDHEN; CDR2 reads SYDVKM. CDR3 length: 15 residues. CDR3: CASSATGGGTDTQYF. CDR3 in DNA: TGTGCCAGCAGTGCTACAGGGGGCGGGACAGATACGCAGTATTTT.

The V call is TRBV27, the J call TRBJ1-5, with 7 bases identical to TRBD1. From germline, CDR1 is MNHEY and CDR2 SMNVEV (reference sequence). With 5 bases clipped from V and 4 bases from J, the junction kept 2 bases outside the gene matches. CDR3 length: 13 residues. The CDR3 nucleotides are TGTGCCAGCAGTACAGGGGTGAATCAGCCCCAGCATTTT. This translates into CASSTGVNQPQHF.